This TCR beta chain was obtained from a study of T cells in Graves' hyperthyroidism and ophthalmopathy. This CDR3 has 13 residues. Trimming took 4 bases from V and 6 from J; bases not matched to a gene: 2. CDR1 is KGHDR and CDR2 is SFDVKD in the germline V gene. Patients aged 18 to 65 had newly diagnosed hyperthyroidism lasting under 2 months. Clinical symptoms, serum thyroxine, TRAb, thyroid ultrasound and orbital computed tomography informed diagnoses. From RNA transcripts, TCR beta CDR3 regions were amplified. With the HTBI primer set, the TCR CDR3 went through a first round of RT-PCR. From the multiplex PCR reads, TCRdb called clonotypes with MiXCR, one entry per CDR3 protein. The sample shows some 600,000 distinct CDR3 sequences, around 13% of them seen only once. This clonotype was recorded many times.

This TCR was recovered from a woman in her twenties or thirties with Graves' hyperthyroidism that later progressed to Graves' ophthalmopathy. The source material was blood. The rearrangement joins TRBV24-1 to TRBJ1-5; 7 positions match TRBD1. The CDR3, as DNA: TGTGCCACCAGTGACCGGGACAGTCAGCCCCAGCATTTT. This encodes CATSDRDSQPQHF.